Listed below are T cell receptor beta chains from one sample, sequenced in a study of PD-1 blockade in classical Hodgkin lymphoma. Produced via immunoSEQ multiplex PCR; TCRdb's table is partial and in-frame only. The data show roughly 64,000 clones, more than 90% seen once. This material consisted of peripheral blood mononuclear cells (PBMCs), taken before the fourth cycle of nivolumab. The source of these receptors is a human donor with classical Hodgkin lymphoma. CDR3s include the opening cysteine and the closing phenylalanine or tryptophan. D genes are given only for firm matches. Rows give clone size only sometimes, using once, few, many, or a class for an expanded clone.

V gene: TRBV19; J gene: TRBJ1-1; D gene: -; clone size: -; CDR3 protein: CASSIRGEGRNTEAFF; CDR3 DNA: TGTGCCAGTAGTATCCGCGGCGAGGGGCGGAACACTGAAGCTTTCTTT
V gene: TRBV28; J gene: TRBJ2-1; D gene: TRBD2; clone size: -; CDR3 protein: CASGGAGGLVNEQFF; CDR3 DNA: TGTGCCAGCGGAGGTGCGGGAGGATTAGTCAATGAGCAGTTCTTC
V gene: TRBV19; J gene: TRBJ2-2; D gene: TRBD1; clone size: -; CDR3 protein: CASSGQGMVAAMNTGELFF; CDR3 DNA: TGTGCCAGTAGCGGACAGGGGATGGTAGCGGCTATGAACACCGGGGAGCTGTTTTTT
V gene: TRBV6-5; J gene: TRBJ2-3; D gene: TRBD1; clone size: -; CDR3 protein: CASSPRQGPTDTQYF; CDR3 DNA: TGTGCCAGCAGCCCCCGACAGGGTCCCACAGATACGCAGTATTTT
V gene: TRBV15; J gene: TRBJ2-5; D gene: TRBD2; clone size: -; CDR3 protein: CATSSRTSGGWETQYF; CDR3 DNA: TGTGCCACCAGCAGCCGCACTAGCGGGGGCTGGGAGACCCAGTACTTC
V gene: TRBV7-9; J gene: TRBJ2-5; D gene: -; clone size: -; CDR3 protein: CASSLVSEQGETQYF; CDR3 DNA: TGTGCCAGCAGCTTAGTTTCGGAGCAAGGGGAGACCCAGTACTTC
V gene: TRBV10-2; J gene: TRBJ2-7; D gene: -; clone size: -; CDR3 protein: CASRTGWGYEQYF; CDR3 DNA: TGCGCCAGCAGAACCGGCTGGGGCTACGAGCAGTACTTC
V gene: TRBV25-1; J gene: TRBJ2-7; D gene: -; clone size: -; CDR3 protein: CASSAQDRQYEQYF; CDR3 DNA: TGTGCCAGCAGTGCCCAAGACCGGCAGTACGAGCAGTACTTC
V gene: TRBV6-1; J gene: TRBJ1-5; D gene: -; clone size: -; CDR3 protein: CASSSLRQGYQPQHF; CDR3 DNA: TGTGCCAGCAGTTCTCTTCGTCAGGGGTATCAGCCCCAGCATTTT
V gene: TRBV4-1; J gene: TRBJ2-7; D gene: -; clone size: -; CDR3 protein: CASSQWTDYEQYF; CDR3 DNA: TGCGCCAGCAGCCAATGGACGGACTACGAGCAGTACTTC
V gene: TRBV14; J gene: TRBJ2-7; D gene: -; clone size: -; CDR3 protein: CASSQGVSYEQYF; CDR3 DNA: TGTGCCAGCAGCCAAGGGGTTAGCTACGAGCAGTACTTC
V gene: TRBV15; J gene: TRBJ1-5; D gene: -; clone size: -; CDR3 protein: CATSRGPTFNQPQHF; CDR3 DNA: TGTGCCACCAGCAGAGGACCGACCTTCAATCAGCCCCAGCATTTT
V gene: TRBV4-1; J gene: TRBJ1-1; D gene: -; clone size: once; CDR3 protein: CASSQDWSGYILPEAFF; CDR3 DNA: TGCGCCAGCAGCCAAGATTGGTCAGGGTATATCCTCCCTGAAGCTTTCTTT
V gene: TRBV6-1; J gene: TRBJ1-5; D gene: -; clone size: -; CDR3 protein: CASRVGGNQPQHF; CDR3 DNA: TGTGCCAGCAGAGTGGGGGGAAATCAGCCCCAGCATTTT
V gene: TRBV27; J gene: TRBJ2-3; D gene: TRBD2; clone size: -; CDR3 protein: CASIPGLAGGPGTDTQYF; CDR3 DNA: TGTGCCAGCATTCCCGGACTAGCGGGAGGGCCGGGCACAGATACGCAGTATTTT
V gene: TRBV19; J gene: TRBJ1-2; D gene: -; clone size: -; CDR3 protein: CASRHNRITNYGYTF; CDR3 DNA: TGTGCCAGTAGACATAACAGAATTACTAACTATGGCTACACCTTC
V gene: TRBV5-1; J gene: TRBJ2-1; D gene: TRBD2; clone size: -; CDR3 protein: CASSQATSRVDEQFF; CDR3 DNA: TGCGCCAGCAGCCAAGCGACTAGCAGAGTCGATGAGCAGTTCTTC
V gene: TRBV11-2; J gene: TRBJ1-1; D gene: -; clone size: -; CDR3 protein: CASSLETVPNTEAFF; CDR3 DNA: TGTGCCAGCAGCTTAGAAACAGTCCCGAACACTGAAGCTTTCTTT
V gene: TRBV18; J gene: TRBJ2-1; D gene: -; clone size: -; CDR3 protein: CASSPIGYNEQFF; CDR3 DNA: TGTGCCAGCTCACCAATCGGGTACAATGAGCAGTTCTTC
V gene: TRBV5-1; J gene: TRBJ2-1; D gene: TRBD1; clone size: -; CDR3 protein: CASTRDRGGNEQFF; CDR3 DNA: TGCGCCAGCACTCGGGACAGGGGCGGCAATGAGCAGTTCTTC
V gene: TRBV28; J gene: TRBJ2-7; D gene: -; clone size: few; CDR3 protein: CAIYDSDSYEQYF; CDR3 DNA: TGTGCCATCTATGACAGCGACTCCTACGAGCAGTACTTC
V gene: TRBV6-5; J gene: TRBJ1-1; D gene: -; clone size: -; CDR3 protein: CASSYSENTEAFF; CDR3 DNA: TGTGCCAGCAGTTACTCCGAGAACACTGAAGCTTTCTTT
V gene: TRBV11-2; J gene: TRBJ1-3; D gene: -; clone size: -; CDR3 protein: CASSLLGISTGNTIYF; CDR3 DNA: TGTGCCAGCAGCTTATTGGGAATCTCAACAGGAAACACCATATATTTT
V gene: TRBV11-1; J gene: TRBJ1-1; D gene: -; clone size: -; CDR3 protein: CASSYPGAGNTEAFF; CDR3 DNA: TGTGCCAGCAGCTATCCGGGGGCAGGTAACACTGAAGCTTTCTTT
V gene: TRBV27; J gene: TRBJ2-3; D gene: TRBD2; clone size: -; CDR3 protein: CASSVLAGVLLPRLDTQYF; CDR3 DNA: TGTGCCAGCAGCGTACTAGCGGGGGTCCTTCTACCGCGGTTGGATACGCAGTATTTT
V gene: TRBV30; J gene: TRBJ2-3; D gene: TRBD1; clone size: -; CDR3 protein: CAWTNRGRGDTQYF; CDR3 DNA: TGTGCCTGGACAAACAGGGGGCGGGGAGATACGCAGTATTTT
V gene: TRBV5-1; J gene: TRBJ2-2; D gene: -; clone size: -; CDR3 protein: CASSSMYTGELFF; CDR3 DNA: TGCGCCAGCAGCTCGATGTACACCGGGGAGCTGTTTTTT
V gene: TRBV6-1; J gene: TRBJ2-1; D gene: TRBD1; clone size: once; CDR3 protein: CATTGNHNEQFF; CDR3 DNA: TGTGCCACGACAGGGAACCACAATGAGCAGTTCTTC
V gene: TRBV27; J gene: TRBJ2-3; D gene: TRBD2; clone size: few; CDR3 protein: CASSRTSGDTQYF; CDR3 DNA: TGTGCCAGCAGCCGGACTAGCGGGGATACGCAGTATTTT
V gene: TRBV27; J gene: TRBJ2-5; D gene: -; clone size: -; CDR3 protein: CASSPGLSGAAQYF; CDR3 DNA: TGTGCCAGCAGTCCGGGACTCTCGGGCGCGGCCCAGTACTTC
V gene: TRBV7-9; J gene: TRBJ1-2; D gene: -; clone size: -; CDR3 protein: CASSPPAEGYGYTF; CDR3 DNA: TGTGCCAGCAGCCCACCGGCCGAAGGCTATGGCTACACCTTC
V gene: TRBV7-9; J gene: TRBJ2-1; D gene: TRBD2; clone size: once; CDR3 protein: CASSLASGGLYNEQFF; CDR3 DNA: TGTGCCAGCAGCTTAGCTAGCGGGGGTCTCTACAATGAGCAGTTCTTC
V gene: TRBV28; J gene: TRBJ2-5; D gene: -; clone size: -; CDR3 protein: CASSFPPLGAPTQTQYF; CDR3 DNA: TGTGCCAGCAGTTTCCCCCCCTTGGGGGCGCCGACCCAGACCCAGTACTTC
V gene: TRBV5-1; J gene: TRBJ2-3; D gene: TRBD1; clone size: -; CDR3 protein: CASSLAPGTGGPVPGDTQYF; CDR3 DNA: TGCGCCAGCAGCTTGGCCCCCGGGACAGGGGGTCCCGTTCCGGGAGATACGCAGTATTTT
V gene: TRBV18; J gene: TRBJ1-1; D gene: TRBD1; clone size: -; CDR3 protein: CASSPRDRTMNTEAFF; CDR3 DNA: TGTGCCAGCTCACCCCGGGACAGAACCATGAACACTGAAGCTTTCTTT
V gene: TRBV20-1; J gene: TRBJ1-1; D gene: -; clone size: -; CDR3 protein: CSASMKGEAFF; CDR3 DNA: TGCAGTGCTAGTATGAAGGGGGAAGCTTTCTTT
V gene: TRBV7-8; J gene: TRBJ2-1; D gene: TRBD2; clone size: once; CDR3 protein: CASSKGTSARFNEQFF; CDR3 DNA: TGTGCCAGCAGCAAGGGGACTAGCGCGAGGTTCAATGAGCAGTTCTTC
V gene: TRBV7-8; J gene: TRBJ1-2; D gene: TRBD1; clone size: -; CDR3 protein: CASSLKTGGSGYTF; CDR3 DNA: TGTGCCAGCAGCTTAAAGACAGGGGGAAGTGGCTACACCTTC
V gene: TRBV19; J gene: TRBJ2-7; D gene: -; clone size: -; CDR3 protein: CASSIERKNAYEQYF; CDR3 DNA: TGTGCCAGTAGTATCGAGCGGAAGAATGCCTACGAGCAGTACTTC
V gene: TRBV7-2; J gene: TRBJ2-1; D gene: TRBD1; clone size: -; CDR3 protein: CASSRQGTYNEQFF; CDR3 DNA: TGTGCCAGCAGCCGACAGGGGACCTACAATGAGCAGTTCTTC
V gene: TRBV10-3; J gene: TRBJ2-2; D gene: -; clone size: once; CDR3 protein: CAIRAGANTGELFF; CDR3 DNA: TGTGCCATCAGGGCAGGCGCGAACACCGGGGAGCTGTTTTTT
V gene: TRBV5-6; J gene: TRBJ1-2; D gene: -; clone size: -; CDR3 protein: CASSFRASNYGYTF; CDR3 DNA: TGTGCCAGCAGCTTCCGGGCCAGCAACTATGGCTACACCTTC
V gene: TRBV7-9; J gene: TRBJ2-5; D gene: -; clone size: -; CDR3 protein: CASSGQETQYF; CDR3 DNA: TGTGCCAGCAGCGGACAAGAGACCCAGTACTTC
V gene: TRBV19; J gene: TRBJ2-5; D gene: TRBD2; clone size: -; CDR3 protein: CASSPGGWGETQYF; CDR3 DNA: TGTGCCAGTAGCCCCGGGGGGTGGGGTGAGACCCAGTACTTC
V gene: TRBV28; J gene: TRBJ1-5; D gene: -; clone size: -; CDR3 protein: CASSLRGVYQPQHF; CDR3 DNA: TGTGCCAGCAGTTTGCGAGGGGTATATCAGCCCCAGCATTTT
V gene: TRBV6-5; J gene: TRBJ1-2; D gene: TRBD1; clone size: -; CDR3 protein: CASSGLGQGGGYTF; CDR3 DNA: TGTGCCAGCAGTGGCCTCGGACAGGGTGGTGGCTACACCTTC
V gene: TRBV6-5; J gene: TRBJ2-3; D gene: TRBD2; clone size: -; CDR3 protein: CASSSTSGPPDTQYF; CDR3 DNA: TGTGCCAGCAGCTCAACTAGCGGGCCACCAGATACGCAGTATTTT
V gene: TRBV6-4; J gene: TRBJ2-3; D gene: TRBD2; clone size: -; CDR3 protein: CASSDQGGDTQYF; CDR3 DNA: TGTGCCAGCAGTGACCAGGGAGGGGATACGCAGTATTTT
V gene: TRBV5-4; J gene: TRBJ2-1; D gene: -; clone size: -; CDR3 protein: CASSLLNSNYEQFF; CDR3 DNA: TGTGCCAGCAGCTTGTTAAATAGTAACTATGAGCAGTTCTTC
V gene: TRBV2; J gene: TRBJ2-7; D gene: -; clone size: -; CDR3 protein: CASSGSYEQYF; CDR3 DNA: TGTGCCAGCAGTGGATCTTACGAGCAGTACTTC
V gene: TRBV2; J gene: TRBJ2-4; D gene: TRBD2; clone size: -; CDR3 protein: CASTLWVGRDIQYF; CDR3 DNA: TGTGCCAGCACCTTATGGGTAGGGAGGGACATTCAGTACTTC
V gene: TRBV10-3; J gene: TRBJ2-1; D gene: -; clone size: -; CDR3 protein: CAIRDQGSSYNEQFF; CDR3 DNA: TGTGCCATCAGGGACCAGGGGAGCTCCTACAATGAGCAGTTCTTC
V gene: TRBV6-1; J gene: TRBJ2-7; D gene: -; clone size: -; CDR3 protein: CASSRAETLYEQYF; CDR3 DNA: TGTGCCAGCAGTCGTGCCGAGACGCTCTACGAGCAGTACTTC
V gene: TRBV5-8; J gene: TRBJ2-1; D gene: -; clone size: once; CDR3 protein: CASSFIWDEQFF; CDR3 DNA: TGTGCCAGCAGCTTTATTTGGGATGAGCAGTTCTTC